This T cell receptor (beta chain) was sequenced for a study of blood T cell repertoires in COVID-19. Study details: Sites across the United States, Italy and Spain contributed samples from acute and convalescent COVID-19. The analysed material was cDNA or gDNA that came from T cells, B-cell-depleted T cells, or PBMCs.

This CDR3 has 14 amino acids. The V gene end was trimmed by 1 base and the J gene end by 0 bases; junction bases not matched to a gene: 1. Germline V lookup: CDR1 GTSNPN, CDR2 SVGIG (reference sequence). This clone showed up just once. In the original processing: Amplified reference gene primers provided the basis for estimating nucleated cell counts. The repertoire was sequenced with immunoSEQ multiplex PCR; TCRdb's copy has only in-frame clones and lacks some. V and J calls plus clone size are reproduced from that table; the DNA served to infer D and trimming. Counted here are tens of thousands of clones, 90% occurring once; the ten biggest clones make up over 1.5%.

This sequence originates from a man aged 55 to 70 with acute or convalescent COVID-19. The genes are TRBV30 and TRBJ1-1; 8 bases map to TRBD1. Sequencing was performed on peripheral blood. The chain's CDR3 is CAWSGDRLNTEAFF. Written as DNA, the CDR3 is TGTGCCTGGAGTGGGGACAGGCTGAACACTGAAGCTTTCTTT.